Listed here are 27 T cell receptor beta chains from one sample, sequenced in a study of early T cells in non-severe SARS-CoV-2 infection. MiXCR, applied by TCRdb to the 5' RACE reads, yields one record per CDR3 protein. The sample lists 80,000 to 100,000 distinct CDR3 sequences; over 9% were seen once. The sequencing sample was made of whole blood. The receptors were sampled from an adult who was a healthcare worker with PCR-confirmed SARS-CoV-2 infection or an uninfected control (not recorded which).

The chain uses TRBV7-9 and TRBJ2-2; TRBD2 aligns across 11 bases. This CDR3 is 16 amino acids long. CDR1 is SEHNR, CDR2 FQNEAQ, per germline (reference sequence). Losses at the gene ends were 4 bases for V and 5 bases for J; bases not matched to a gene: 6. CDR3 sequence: CASSSWTSGSTGELFF. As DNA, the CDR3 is TGTGCCAGCAGCTCTTGGACTAGCGGGTCTACCGGGGAGCTGTTTTTT.

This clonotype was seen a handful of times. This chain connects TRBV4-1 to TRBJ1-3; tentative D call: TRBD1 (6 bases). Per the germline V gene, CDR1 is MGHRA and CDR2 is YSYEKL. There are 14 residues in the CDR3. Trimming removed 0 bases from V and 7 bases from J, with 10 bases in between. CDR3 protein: CASSQDTGRNTIYF. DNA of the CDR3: TGCGCCAGCAGCCAAGACACAGGGAGGAACACCATATATTTT.

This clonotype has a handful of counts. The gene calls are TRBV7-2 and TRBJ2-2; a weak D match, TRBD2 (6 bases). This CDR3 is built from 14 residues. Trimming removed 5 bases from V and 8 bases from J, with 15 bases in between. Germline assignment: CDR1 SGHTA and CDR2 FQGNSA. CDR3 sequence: CASSPPGSAGELFF. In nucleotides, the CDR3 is TGTGCCAGCAGCCCCCCCGGGAGCGCGGGGGAGCTGTTTTTT.

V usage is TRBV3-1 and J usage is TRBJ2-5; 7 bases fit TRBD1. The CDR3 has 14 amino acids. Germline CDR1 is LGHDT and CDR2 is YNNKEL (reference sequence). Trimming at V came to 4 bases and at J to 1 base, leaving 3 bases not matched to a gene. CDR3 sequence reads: CASSPDRVQETQYF. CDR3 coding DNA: TGTGCCAGCAGCCCAGACAGGGTCCAAGAGACCCAGTACTTC.

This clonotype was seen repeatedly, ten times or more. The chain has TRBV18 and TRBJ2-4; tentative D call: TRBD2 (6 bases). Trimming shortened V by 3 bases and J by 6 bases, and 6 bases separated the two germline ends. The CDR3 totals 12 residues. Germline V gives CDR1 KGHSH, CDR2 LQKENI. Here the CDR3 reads CASSPEGNIQYF. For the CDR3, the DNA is TGTGCCAGCTCACCGGAGGGAAACATTCAGTACTTC. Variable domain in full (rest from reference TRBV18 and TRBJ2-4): NAGVMQNPRHLVRRRGQEARLRCSPMKGHSHVYWYRQLPEEGLKFMVYLQKENIIDESGMPKERFSAEFPKEGPSILRIQQVVRGDSAAYFCASSPEGNIQYFGAGTRLSVL.

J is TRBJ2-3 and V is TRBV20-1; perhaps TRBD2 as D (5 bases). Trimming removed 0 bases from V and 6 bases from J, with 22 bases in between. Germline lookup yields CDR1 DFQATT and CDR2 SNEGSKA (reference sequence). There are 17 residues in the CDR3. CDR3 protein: CSARDQLAQRVWDTQYF. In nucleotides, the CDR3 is TGCAGTGCTAGAGATCAGCTAGCCCAGAGGGTATGGGATACGCAGTATTTT.

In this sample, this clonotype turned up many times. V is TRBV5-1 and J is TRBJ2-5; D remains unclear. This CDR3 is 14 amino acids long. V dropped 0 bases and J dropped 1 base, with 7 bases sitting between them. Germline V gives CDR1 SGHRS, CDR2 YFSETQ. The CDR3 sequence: CASSLAQPQETQYF. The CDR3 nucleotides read TGCGCCAGCAGCTTGGCCCAGCCCCAAGAGACCCAGTACTTC.

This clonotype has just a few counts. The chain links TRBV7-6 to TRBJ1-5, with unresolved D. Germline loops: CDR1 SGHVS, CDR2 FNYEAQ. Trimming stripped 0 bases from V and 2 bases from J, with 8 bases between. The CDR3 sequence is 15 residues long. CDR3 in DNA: TGTGCCAGCAGCTTAGCGGGGTATGGCAATCAGCCCCAGCATTTT. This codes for CASSLAGYGNQPQHF. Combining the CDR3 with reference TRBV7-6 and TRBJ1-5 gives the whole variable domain GAGVSQSPRYKVTKRGQDVALRCDPISGHVSLYWYRQALGQGPEFLTYFNYEAQQDKSGLPNDRFSAERPEGSISTLTIQRTEQRDSAMYRCASSLAGYGNQPQHFGDGTRLSIL.

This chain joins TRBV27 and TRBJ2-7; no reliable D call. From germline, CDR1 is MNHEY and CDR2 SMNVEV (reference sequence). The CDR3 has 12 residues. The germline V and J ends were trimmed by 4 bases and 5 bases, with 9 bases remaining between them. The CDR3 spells CASSSRPHEQYF. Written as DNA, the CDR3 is TGTGCCAGCAGTTCTCGTCCCCACGAGCAGTACTTC.

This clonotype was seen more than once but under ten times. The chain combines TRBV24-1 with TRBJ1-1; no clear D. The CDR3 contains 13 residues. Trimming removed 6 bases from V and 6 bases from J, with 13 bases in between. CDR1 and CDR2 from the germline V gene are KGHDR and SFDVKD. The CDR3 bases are TGTGCCACCAGTTATAATGGGAGCCCTGAAGCTTTCTTT. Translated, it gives CATSYNGSPEAFF.

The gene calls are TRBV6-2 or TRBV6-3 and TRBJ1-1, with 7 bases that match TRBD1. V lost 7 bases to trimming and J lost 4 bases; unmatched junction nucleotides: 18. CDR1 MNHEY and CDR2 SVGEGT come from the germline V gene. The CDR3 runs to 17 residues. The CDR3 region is CASTSGGTAREGTEAFF. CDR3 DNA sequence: TGTGCCAGCACCTCAGGAGGGACAGCCAGGGAGGGCACTGAAGCTTTCTTT.

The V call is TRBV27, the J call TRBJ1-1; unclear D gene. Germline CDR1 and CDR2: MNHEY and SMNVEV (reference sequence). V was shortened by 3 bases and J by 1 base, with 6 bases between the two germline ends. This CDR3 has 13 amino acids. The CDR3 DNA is TGTGCCAGCAGTTTTGCGGCGAACACTGAAGCTTTCTTT. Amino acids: CASSFAANTEAFF.

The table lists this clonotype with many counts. The CDR3 spells CSARGLARRDNEQFF. The CDR3 nucleotides read TGCAGTGCTAGGGGGCTAGCGCGCAGGGACAATGAGCAGTTCTTC. This rearrangement joins TRBV20-1 to TRBJ2-1; possibly TRBD2 for D (6 bases). V was shortened by 3 bases and J by 5 bases, with 17 bases between the two germline ends. The CDR3 spans 15 residues. Germline values: CDR1 DFQATT, CDR2 SNEGSKA (reference sequence).

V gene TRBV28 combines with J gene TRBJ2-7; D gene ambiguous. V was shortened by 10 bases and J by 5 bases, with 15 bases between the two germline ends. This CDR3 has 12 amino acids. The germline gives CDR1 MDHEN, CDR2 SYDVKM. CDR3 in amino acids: CATQVVGHEQYF. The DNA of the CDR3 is TGTGCCACCCAAGTGGTTGGGCACGAGCAGTACTTC.

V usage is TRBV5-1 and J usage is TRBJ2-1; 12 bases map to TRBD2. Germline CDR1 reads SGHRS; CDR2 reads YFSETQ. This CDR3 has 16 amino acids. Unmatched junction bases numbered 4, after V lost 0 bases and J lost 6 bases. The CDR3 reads CASSLVLTSGSNEQFF. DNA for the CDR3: TGCGCCAGCAGCTTGGTACTGACTAGCGGGAGCAATGAGCAGTTCTTC.

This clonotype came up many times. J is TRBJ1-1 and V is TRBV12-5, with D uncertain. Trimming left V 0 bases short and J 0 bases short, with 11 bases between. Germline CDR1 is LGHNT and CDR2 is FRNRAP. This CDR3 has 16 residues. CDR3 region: CASGLVLGSMNTEAFF. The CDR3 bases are TGTGCTAGTGGTTTGGTACTGGGTTCCATGAACACTGAAGCTTTCTTT.

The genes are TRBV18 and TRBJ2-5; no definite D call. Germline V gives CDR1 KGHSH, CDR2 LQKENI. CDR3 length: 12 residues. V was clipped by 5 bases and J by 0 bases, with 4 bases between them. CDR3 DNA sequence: TGTGCCAGCTCAGCGTACCAAGAGACCCAGTACTTC. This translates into CASSAYQETQYF. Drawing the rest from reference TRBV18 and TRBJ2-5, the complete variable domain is NAGVMQNPRHLVRRRGQEARLRCSPMKGHSHVYWYRQLPEEGLKFMVYLQKENIIDESGMPKERFSAEFPKEGPSILRIQQVVRGDSAAYFCASSAYQETQYFGPGTRLLVL.

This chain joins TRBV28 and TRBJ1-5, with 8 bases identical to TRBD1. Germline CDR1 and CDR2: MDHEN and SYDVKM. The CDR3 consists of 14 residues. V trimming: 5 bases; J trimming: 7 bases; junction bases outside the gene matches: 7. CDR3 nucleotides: TGTGCCAGCAGTCCAGGGGGCGGGAAACAGCCCCAGCATTTT. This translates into CASSPGGGKQPQHF. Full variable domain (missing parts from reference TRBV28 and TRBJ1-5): DVKVTQSSRYLVKRTGEKVFLECVQDMDHENMFWYRQDPGLGLRLIYFSYDVKMKEKGDIPEGYSVSREKKERFSLILESASTNQTSMYLCASSPGGGKQPQHFGDGTRLSIL.

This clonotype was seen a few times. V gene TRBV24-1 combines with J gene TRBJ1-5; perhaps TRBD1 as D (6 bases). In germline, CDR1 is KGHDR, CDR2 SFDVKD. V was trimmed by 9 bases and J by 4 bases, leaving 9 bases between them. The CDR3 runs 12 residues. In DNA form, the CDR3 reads TGTGCCACCGGCAGGGGAAATCAGCCCCAGCATTTT. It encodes CATGRGNQPQHF.

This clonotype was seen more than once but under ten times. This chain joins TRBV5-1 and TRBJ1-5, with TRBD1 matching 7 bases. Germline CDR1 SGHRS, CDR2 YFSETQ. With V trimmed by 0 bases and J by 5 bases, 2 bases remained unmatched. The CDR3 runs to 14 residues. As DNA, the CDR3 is TGCGCCAGCAGCTTGGAGGGGGCATATCAGCCCCAGCATTTT. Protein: CASSLEGAYQPQHF.

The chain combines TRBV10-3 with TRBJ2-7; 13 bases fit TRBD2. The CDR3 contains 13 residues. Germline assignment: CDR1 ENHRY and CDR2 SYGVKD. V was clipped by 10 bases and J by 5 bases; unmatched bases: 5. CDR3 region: CASQLAGGNEQYF. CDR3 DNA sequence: TGTGCCAGCCAACTAGCGGGAGGGAACGAGCAGTACTTC.

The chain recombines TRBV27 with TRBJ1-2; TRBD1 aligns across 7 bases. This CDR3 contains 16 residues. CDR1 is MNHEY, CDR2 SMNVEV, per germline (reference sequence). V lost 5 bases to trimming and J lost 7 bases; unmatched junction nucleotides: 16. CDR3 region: CASSPSLRQGQGGYTF. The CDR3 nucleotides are TGTGCCAGCAGTCCCTCTCTAAGACAGGGACAAGGTGGCTACACCTTC.

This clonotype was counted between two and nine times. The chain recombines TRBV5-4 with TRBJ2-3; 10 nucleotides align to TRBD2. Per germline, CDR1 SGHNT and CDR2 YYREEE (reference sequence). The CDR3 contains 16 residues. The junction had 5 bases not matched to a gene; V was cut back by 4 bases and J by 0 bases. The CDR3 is CASSPMTSGSTDTQYF. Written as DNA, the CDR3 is TGTGCCAGCAGCCCGATGACTAGCGGGAGCACAGATACGCAGTATTTT.

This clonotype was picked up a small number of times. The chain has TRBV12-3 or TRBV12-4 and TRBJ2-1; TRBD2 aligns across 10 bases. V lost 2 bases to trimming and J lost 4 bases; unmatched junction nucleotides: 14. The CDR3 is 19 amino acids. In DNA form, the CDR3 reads TGTGCCAGCAGTTTATTCAGACTAGCGGGCACGAAATTATACAATGAGCAGTTCTTC. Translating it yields CASSLFRLAGTKLYNEQFF.

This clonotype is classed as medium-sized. The CDR3 DNA reads as TGCGCCAGCAGCGAAATGCCAATTATGGGGGAGCTGTTTTTT. Protein: CASSEMPIMGELFF. The chain combines TRBV5-1 with TRBJ2-2; D is undetermined. This CDR3 region has 14 residues. V lost 4 bases, J lost 8 bases, and 15 bases lay in between. Germline CDR1 and CDR2: SGHRS and YFSETQ. Full variable domain (outside the CDR3, taken from reference TRBV5-1 and TRBJ2-2): KAGVTQTPRYLIKTRGQQVTLSCSPISGHRSVSWYQQTPGQGLQFLFEYFSETQRNKGNFPGRFSGRQFSNSRSEMNVSTLELGDSALYLCASSEMPIMGELFFGEGSRLTVL.

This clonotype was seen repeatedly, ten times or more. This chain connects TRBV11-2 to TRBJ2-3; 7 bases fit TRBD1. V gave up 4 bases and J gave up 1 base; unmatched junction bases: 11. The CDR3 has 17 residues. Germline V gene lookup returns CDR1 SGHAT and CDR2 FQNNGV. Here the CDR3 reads CASSSYPQGEGTDTQYF. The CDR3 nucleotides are TGTGCCAGCAGCTCCTACCCGCAGGGGGAAGGCACAGATACGCAGTATTTT.

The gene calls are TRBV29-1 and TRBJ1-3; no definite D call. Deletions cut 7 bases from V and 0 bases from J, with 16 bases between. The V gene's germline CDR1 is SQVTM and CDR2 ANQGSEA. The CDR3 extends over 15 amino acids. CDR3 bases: TGCAGCGGTTGGCTTACGACCAACTCTGGAAACACCATATATTTT. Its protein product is CSGWLTTNSGNTIYF.